This entry lists 10 T cell receptor beta chains sequenced from one sample in a study of T cells in Graves' hyperthyroidism and ophthalmopathy. Template material for amplifying TCR beta CDR3 regions consisted of RNA transcripts. Using the HTBI primer set, a first-round RT-PCR was run on the TCR CDR3. TCRdb used MiXCR to reprocess the multiplex PCR reads, holding one entry per CDR3 protein. The sample contains approximately 700,000 distinct CDR3 sequences, over 40% of which appear only once. Material: peripheral blood or thyroid tissue (not recorded which). These receptors came from an adult man with Graves' disease, either hyperthyroidism or ophthalmopathy (not recorded which).

J is TRBJ1-2 and V is TRBV10-3; D possibly corresponds to TRBD1 (6 bases). The CDR3 loop spans 12 amino acids. Germline V lookup: CDR1 ENHRY, CDR2 SYGVKD. Trimming stripped 8 bases from V and 8 bases from J, with 15 bases between. The CDR3 reads CAIAGGAEGYTF. In nucleotides, the CDR3 is TGTGCCATCGCCGGGGGCGCGGAGGGCTACACCTTC.

The CDR3: CASSFLGGSGNQPQHF. The CDR3, as DNA: TGTGCCAGCAGCTTTCTGGGGGGGAGTGGCAATCAGCCCCAGCATTTT. The rearrangement links TRBV11-2 to TRBJ1-5, with a possible D match to TRBD1 (5 bases). With 3 bases removed from V and 2 bases from J, the gap between germline ends came to 14 bases. Germline lookup yields CDR1 SGHAT and CDR2 FQNNGV. The CDR3 has 16 amino acids.

This clonotype was detected only a few times. The J gene is TRBJ2-7, the V gene TRBV5-8; D perhaps matches TRBD1 (6 bases). The CDR3 extends over 14 amino acids. Germline loops: CDR1 SGHTS, CDR2 YDEGEE. V shed 1 base and J shed 6 bases, with 14 bases lying between them. The CDR3 DNA follows: TGTGCCAGCAGCTTGACCCCTCGACAGGCCGAGCAGTACTTC. This translates into CASSLTPRQAEQYF.

This clonotype was recorded at least ten times. The chain employs TRBV15 and TRBJ2-6; tentatively, D is TRBD2 (6 bases). This CDR3 spans 18 amino acids. Trimming cost V 0 bases and J 0 bases, with 12 bases left between them. Germline V lookup: CDR1 LNHNV, CDR2 YYDKDF (reference sequence). CDR3 loop: CATSREEGYGSGANVLTF. The CDR3 DNA follows: TGTGCCACCAGCAGAGAGGAGGGTTACGGCTCTGGGGCCAACGTCCTGACTTTC.

This clonotype was seen at least ten times. The chain combines TRBV7-8 with TRBJ2-7; D is ambiguous. Germline lookup yields CDR1 SGHVS and CDR2 FQNEAQ. Trimming stripped 0 bases from V and 4 bases from J, with 16 bases between. The CDR3 is 16 amino acids. CDR3 in amino acids: CASSLAQAAVPYEQYF. The DNA of the CDR3 is TGTGCCAGCAGCTTAGCGCAAGCAGCAGTGCCTTACGAGCAGTACTTC.

The rearrangement uses TRBV20-1 and TRBJ1-2; TRBD1 aligns across 7 bases. Germline assignment: CDR1 DFQATT and CDR2 SNEGSKA (reference sequence). This CDR3 contains 13 residues. Trimming took 3 bases from V and 8 from J; bases not matched to a gene: 9. CDR3 in amino acids: CSARDTGDRGYTF. The CDR3 region has the DNA TGCAGTGCTAGGGACACAGGGGACAGAGGCTACACCTTC.

This clonotype came up a few times. The chain has TRBV20-1 and TRBJ2-7, with TRBD1 matching over 7 bases. Germline loops: CDR1 DFQATT, CDR2 SNEGSKA (reference sequence). The CDR3 length is 12 residues. V lost 6 bases, J lost 3 bases, and 5 bases stayed unmatched. The chain's CDR3 is CSAPGQNYEQYF. The CDR3 DNA reads as TGCAGTGCCCCGGGACAGAACTACGAGCAGTACTTC.

This clonotype has a handful of counts. The chain carries TRBV12-3 or TRBV12-4 and TRBJ2-7; TRBD1 matches 9 bases. There are 14 residues in the CDR3. The V gene end was trimmed by 3 bases and the J gene end by 4 bases; junction bases not matched to a gene: 4. The DNA for the CDR3 is TGTGCCAGCAGTTTTTCACAGGGGGCTTACGAGCAGTACTTC. Translation gives CASSFSQGAYEQYF.

About this clonotype: A read error may be the cause here, since a much bigger clone is one base away. The CDR3 coding sequence is TGTGCCAGTGCGAGGAACACTGAAGCTTCCTTT. The encoded protein is CASARNTEASF. The chain combines TRBV25-1 with TRBJ1-1, with D hard to call. Germline V CDR1 and CDR2: MGHDK, SYGVNS. The CDR3 has 11 amino acids.

This clonotype has a single count. The J gene is TRBJ1-5, the V gene TRBV6-1; possible D gene TRBD1, 5 bases. Deletions cut 7 bases from V and 7 bases from J, with 11 bases between. This CDR3 is built from 12 residues. Germline V gene sequence: CDR1 MNHNS, CDR2 SASEGT. The CDR3 sequence: CASTGAGQPQHF. DNA for the CDR3: TGTGCCAGCACTGGGGCGGGACAGCCCCAGCATTTT.